The 27 T cell receptor beta chains in this list originate from one sample, sequenced in a study of shared clonotypes between healthy human individuals (dated by TCRdb to 2020 to 2021). Libraries were prepared through the immunoSEQ multiplex PCR assay. This is the immuneACCESS table as TCRdb keeps it, with only in-frame sequences that have V and J called. A part of the clones is gone; compared with another copy, unresolved V genes explain less than half, and the rest is unexplained. The sample has 2.3 million or so clones on record, 85% to 95% of them singletons. The ten largest make up 0.39% of the sample. The sequenced sample was naive CD4+ T cells from PBMCs. The cell subset or site label here, explained by the study, means: CD45RA+ positively selected. The receptors here all came from a man aged 18-30 years in good health. Some clones in this sample may be carry-over from other donors' samples.

This chain links TRBV7-2 with TRBJ2-3; 9 nucleotides agree with TRBD1. This CDR3 contains 17 residues. Germline-derived CDR1 and CDR2 are SGHTA and FQGNSA. V was pared by 3 bases and J by 1 base, with 8 bases of the junction left unmatched. For the CDR3, the DNA is TGTGCCAGCAGCTTCACAGGGGGCGGGAGACGCACAGATACGCAGTATTTT. Translated, it gives CASSFTGGGRRTDTQYF.

This clone showed up just a few times. The CDR3, as DNA: TGCGCCAGCAGGGACAGGGCGAACACTGAAGCTTTCTTT. It codes for CASRDRANTEAFF. The chain recombines TRBV10-1 with TRBJ1-1; 8 bases align to TRBD1. The CDR3 runs to 13 residues. Germline-derived CDR1 and CDR2 are WNHNN and SYGVQD (reference sequence). After removal of 6 bases from V and 1 base from J, the junction contained 1 base not matched to a gene.

This chain connects TRBV20-1 to TRBJ2-7; 8 positions match TRBD2. Germline CDR1 is DFQATT and CDR2 is SNEGSKA (reference sequence). The ends lost 6 bases at V and 9 bases at J; junction bases unmatched: 7. This CDR3 has 11 amino acids. CDR3 nucleotides: TGCAGTGCCCACGCGGGGGGTGGGCAGTACTTC. Protein: CSAHAGGGQYF.

The V and J genes are TRBV5-6 and TRBJ2-3; 10 bases are a match to TRBD1. V trimming: 2 bases; J trimming: 4 bases; junction bases outside the gene matches: 1. The CDR3 extends over 14 amino acids. Looked up from germline, CDR1 is SGHDT and CDR2 is YYEEEE. The CDR3 reads CASSFGTGADTQYF. The CDR3 DNA follows: TGTGCCAGCAGCTTCGGGACAGGGGCAGATACGCAGTATTTT.

This clone has only one observation. CDR3 nucleotides: TGTGCCAGCAGTTTATACGGGGGCGGGCAGCCCCAGCATTTT. It translates to CASSLYGGGQPQHF. This chain links TRBV27 with TRBJ1-5; D is possibly TRBD1 (6 bases). Germline loops: CDR1 MNHEY, CDR2 SMNVEV (reference sequence). The CDR3 is made up of 14 amino acids. V was pared by 1 base and J by 7 bases, with 11 bases between.

V and J are TRBV7-3 and TRBJ1-2; maybe TRBD1 (5 bases). Trimming stripped 3 bases from V and 5 bases from J, with 7 bases between. The CDR3 has 12 amino acids. The germline V gene has CDR1 SGHTA and CDR2 FQGTGA. Here the CDR3 reads CASSFRTYGYTF. CDR3 coding DNA: TGTGCCAGCAGCTTCCGGACATATGGCTACACCTTC.

The chain recombines TRBV30 with TRBJ1-3; TRBD1 is a possible D gene (5 bases). Deletions cut 4 bases from V and 3 bases from J, with 16 bases between. Germline CDR1 reads GTSNPN; CDR2 reads SVGIG (reference sequence). The CDR3 loop spans 15 amino acids. The CDR3 sequence is CAWNGAQGVGNTIYF. CDR3 nucleotides: TGTGCCTGGAATGGTGCCCAGGGAGTTGGAAACACCATATATTTT.

The chain uses TRBV5-1 and TRBJ2-3, with D possibly TRBD2 on 6 matching bases. Trimming shortened V by 2 bases and J by 4 bases, and 11 bases separated the two germline ends. The CDR3 extends over 14 amino acids. The V gene's germline CDR1 is SGHRS and CDR2 YFSETQ. Here the CDR3 DNA reads TGCGCCAGCAGCTTTGGCGGGAAGGCAGATACGCAGTATTTT. It is translated as CASSFGGKADTQYF.

In nucleotides, the CDR3 is TGTGCCCGATCGGGCCTCGGCTCCTACGAGCAGTACTTC. It yields the protein CARSGLGSYEQYF. This sequence joins TRBV2 and TRBJ2-7; D uncertain. Trimming stripped 11 bases from V and 0 bases from J, with 14 bases between. The CDR3 contains 13 residues. Germline V lookup: CDR1 SNHLY, CDR2 FYNNEI.

This sequence joins TRBV5-6 and TRBJ1-4; a weak D match, TRBD1 (6 bases). The V and J ends lost 3 bases and 4 bases respectively, with 16 bases between them. The germline gives CDR1 SGHDT, CDR2 YYEEEE. The CDR3 loop spans 16 amino acids. The CDR3 spells CASSSFGQIGNEKLFF. DNA of the CDR3: TGTGCCAGCAGCTCCTTCGGACAGATTGGTAATGAAAAACTGTTTTTT.

The gene calls are TRBV7-9 and TRBJ1-1; D might be TRBD1 (6 bases). This CDR3 spans 15 amino acids. Trimming removed 0 bases from V and 3 bases from J, with 11 bases in between. Germline values: CDR1 SEHNR, CDR2 FQNEAQ (reference sequence). The CDR3 DNA follows: TGTGCCAGCAGCTTAGCAGGGGGGACGGACACTGAAGCTTTCTTT. This encodes CASSLAGGTDTEAFF.

Turning to this clone: An end of the junction differs from the germline gene, which may be a read error. This chain joins TRBV4-1 and TRBJ2-7, with 9 nucleotides matching TRBD2. CDR3 length: 16 residues. Germline values: CDR1 MGHRA, CDR2 YSYEKL. DNA for the CDR3: TGCGCCAGCAGTCAAGCATCCCCTAGCGGGACCTACGAGCAGTACTTC. Protein product: CASSQASPSGTYEQYF.

This sequence joins TRBV9 and TRBJ1-5, with D perhaps TRBD1 (5 bases). This CDR3 has 19 residues. With 4 bases removed from V and 0 bases from J, the gap between germline ends came to 23 bases. Germline V gives CDR1 SGDLS, CDR2 YYNGEE. The CDR3: CASSPQGRTGTYSNQPQHF. CDR3 nucleotides: TGTGCCAGCAGCCCGCAGGGCCGTACTGGAACTTATAGCAATCAGCCCCAGCATTTT.

The chain combines TRBV28 with TRBJ1-3, with TRBD1 matching over 8 bases. V dropped 4 bases and J dropped 2; count of bases not matched to a gene: 4. Germline values: CDR1 MDHEN, CDR2 SYDVKM. The CDR3 sequence is 15 residues long. The CDR3 sequence is CASSWETGAGNTIYF. The CDR3 DNA is TGTGCCAGCAGTTGGGAGACAGGGGCTGGAAACACCATATATTTT.

The V call is TRBV27, the J call TRBJ2-3, with 7 bases lining up with TRBD2. This CDR3 is built from 15 residues. Germline values: CDR1 MNHEY, CDR2 SMNVEV (reference sequence). Trimming took 6 bases from V and 1 from J; bases not matched to a gene: 7. The CDR3 protein is CASRPIAGGTDTQYF. CDR3 nucleotide sequence: TGTGCCAGCAGGCCCATCGCGGGAGGCACAGATACGCAGTATTTT.

The chain has TRBV18 and TRBJ1-5; D gene ambiguous. Germline loops: CDR1 KGHSH, CDR2 LQKENI. Deletions cut 0 bases from V and 2 bases from J, with 11 bases between. The CDR3 is made up of 16 amino acids. DNA for the CDR3: TGTGCCAGCTCACCACCGTCGGGGAGGGGCAATCAGCCCCAGCATTTT. Residues: CASSPPSGRGNQPQHF. The full variable domain, its missing parts supplied by reference TRBV18 and TRBJ1-5, is NAGVMQNPRHLVRRRGQEARLRCSPMKGHSHVYWYRQLPEEGLKFMVYLQKENIIDESGMPKERFSAEFPKEGPSILRIQQVVRGDSAAYFCASSPPSGRGNQPQHFGDGTRLSIL.

V gene TRBV30 combines with J gene TRBJ2-6; D remains ambiguous. V lost 4 bases, J lost 0 bases, and 7 bases lay in between. Germline-derived CDR1 and CDR2 are GTSNPN and SVGIG (reference sequence). The CDR3 covers 14 residues. In nucleotides, the CDR3 is TGTGCCTGGACCCGGCTCTCTGGGGCCAACGTCCTGACTTTC. Translation gives CAWTRLSGANVLTF.

This chain links TRBV6-1 with TRBJ2-3, with D possibly being TRBD1 or TRBD2 (5 bases each). V was cut by 6 bases and J by 2 bases, with 12 bases left in between. Germline CDR1 reads MNHNS; CDR2 reads SASEGT. This CDR3 region has 14 residues. CDR3 DNA: TGTGCCAGCAGAGTATTGGGGGACACAGATACGCAGTATTTT. Its protein is CASRVLGDTDTQYF.

This clone was found once. The J gene is TRBJ2-1, the V gene TRBV7-9, with TRBD2 matching over 14 bases. The CDR3 totals 16 residues. With V trimmed by 2 bases and J by 9 bases, 6 bases remained unmatched. Per the germline V gene, CDR1 is SEHNR and CDR2 is FQNEAQ (reference sequence). The CDR3 loop is CASSLTGTSGSTEQFF. The CDR3, as DNA: TGTGCCAGCAGCTTAACTGGGACTAGCGGGAGTACTGAGCAGTTCTTC.

This sequence joins TRBV10-3 and TRBJ2-3, with TRBD1 matching 11 bases. CDR1 is ENHRY and CDR2 is SYGVKD in the germline V gene. The CDR3 is made up of 13 amino acids. Trimming at V came to 8 bases and at J to 3 bases, leaving 1 base not matched to a gene. Here the CDR3 reads CAIGQGATDTQYF. DNA of the CDR3: TGTGCCATCGGACAGGGGGCGACAGATACGCAGTATTTT.

The sample holds one count of this clone. The chain combines TRBV7-3 with TRBJ2-2; 8 nucleotides line up with TRBD1. V lost 7 bases to trimming and J lost 4 bases; unmatched junction nucleotides: 5. CDR3 length: 14 amino acids. Germline V CDR1 and CDR2: SGHTA, FQGTGA. The CDR3 DNA reads TGTGCCAGCAAGAAACAGGGGGTCACCGGGGAGCTGTTTTTT. Its protein is CASKKQGVTGELFF.

This chain connects TRBV2 to TRBJ2-3; 7 nucleotides align to TRBD2. J gave up 5 bases and V 6 bases, and 17 bases lay outside the gene matches. The CDR3 contains 17 residues. The germline V gene encodes CDR1 SNHLY and CDR2 FYNNEI. In nucleotides, the CDR3 is TGTGCCAGCAGGCGGACTTACCTCGGGACTAATCTAGATACGCAGTATTTT. It encodes CASRRTYLGTNLDTQYF.

This chain joins TRBV4-3 and TRBJ2-1; 8 bases are a match to TRBD2. The CDR3 length is 16 residues. With V trimmed by 1 base and J by 4 bases, 6 bases remained unmatched. The germline V gene encodes CDR1 LGHNA and CDR2 YSLEER. Here the CDR3 reads CASSQAGGITYNEQFF. In DNA form, the CDR3 reads TGCGCCAGCAGCCAAGCGGGGGGGATAACGTACAATGAGCAGTTCTTC.

The rearrangement joins TRBV9 to TRBJ2-1, with D perhaps being TRBD1 or TRBD2 (6 bases each). Germline V lookup: CDR1 SGDLS, CDR2 YYNGEE. With 5 bases removed from V and 9 bases from J, the gap between germline ends came to 15 bases. This CDR3 is built from 13 residues. CDR3 protein: CASSPRGRGEQFF. CDR3 bases: TGTGCCAGCAGTCCTCGGGGGCGAGGTGAGCAGTTCTTC.

The chain recombines TRBV10-3 with TRBJ2-7, with D possibly TRBD1 on 5 matching bases. The germline CDR1 and CDR2 sequences are ENHRY and SYGVKD. Trimming left V 3 bases short and J 1 base short, with 10 bases between. The CDR3 loop spans 14 amino acids. The CDR3: CAISDRAGSYEQYF. The CDR3 DNA reads TGTGCCATCAGTGATCGTGCAGGGTCCTACGAGCAGTACTTC.

Details on this clone: The sample carries other DNA sequences with the same CDR3. The chain joins TRBV27 to TRBJ1-5, with D perhaps TRBD1 (6 bases). Trimming cost V 10 bases and J 2 bases, with 15 bases left between them. The V gene's germline CDR1 is MNHEY and CDR2 SMNVEV (reference sequence). The CDR3 loop spans 14 amino acids. The DNA of the CDR3 is TGTGCCACTAGAGACAGGACGGGCAATCAGCCCCAGCATTTT. It codes for CATRDRTGNQPQHF.

The rearrangement uses TRBV10-3 and TRBJ2-1, with D perhaps being TRBD1 or TRBD2 (5 bases each). The CDR3 is 17 residues long. Germline V CDR1 and CDR2: ENHRY, SYGVKD. V dropped 2 bases and J dropped 4 bases, with 18 bases sitting between them. In nucleotides, the CDR3 is TGTGCCATCAGTGAGCTGGGGACGAGTCCGTCGTACAATGAGCAGTTCTTC. Translation gives CAISELGTSPSYNEQFF.